Following are 26 T cell receptor beta chains from one sample sequenced in a study of T-cell memory formation after mild COVID-19. TCRdb recomputed calls from the 5' RACE reads with MiXCR, one row per CDR3 protein. Among 250,000 to 300,000 distinct CDR3 sequences listed, around 15% were seen once. Sequences were obtained from PBMCs or a T cell subset sorted from them (not recorded which). These receptors were taken from a man younger than 35 who had mild COVID-19 (a few samples of this study predate the infection). Cell type and time point are not known.

This clonotype was detected many times. The chain recombines TRBV5-6 with TRBJ2-7; TRBD2 is a possible D gene (6 bases). Trimming left V 3 bases short and J 5 bases short, with 12 bases between. The CDR3 covers 13 residues. The germline V gene has CDR1 SGHDT and CDR2 YYEEEE. CDR3 region: CASSSGVPNEQYF. CDR3 nucleotide sequence: TGTGCCAGCAGCTCGGGGGTTCCCAACGAGCAGTACTTC. The full variable domain, its missing parts supplied by reference TRBV5-6 and TRBJ2-7, is DAGVTQSPTHLIKTRGQQVTLRCSPKSGHDTVSWYQQALGQGPQFIFQYYEEEERQRGNFPDRFSGHQFPNYSSELNVNALLLGDSALYLCASSSGVPNEQYFGPGTRLTVT.

This chain connects TRBV4-1 to TRBJ1-6; no firm D call. Trimming removed 5 bases at V and 2 bases at J, with 10 bases between. In germline, CDR1 is MGHRA, CDR2 YSYEKL. The CDR3 loop spans 15 amino acids. CDR3 amino acids: CASSEVATYNSPLHF. Here the CDR3 DNA reads TGCGCCAGCAGCGAGGTAGCCACCTATAATTCACCCCTCCACTTT.

This chain links TRBV10-3 with TRBJ2-2; maybe TRBD2 (6 bases). V shed 6 bases and J shed 3 bases, with 8 bases lying between them. CDR1 ENHRY and CDR2 SYGVKD come from the germline V gene. The CDR3 consists of 13 residues. In DNA, the CDR3 is TGTGCCATCAGCCCTAGCGACACCGGGGAGCTGTTTTTT. This gives the protein CAISPSDTGELFF.

J is TRBJ1-3 and V is TRBV7-2, with D perhaps matching TRBD1 (5 bases). CDR1 is SGHTA, CDR2 FQGNSA, per germline. V was trimmed by 5 bases and J by 13 bases, leaving 12 bases between them. The CDR3 contains 11 residues. The CDR3 DNA reads as TGTGCCAGCAGCATCACTAGACAGATATATTTT. This encodes CASSITRQIYF.

This clonotype was counted between two and nine times. The rearrangement joins TRBV7-9 to TRBJ2-2; TRBD1 is a possible D gene (6 bases). The CDR3 sequence is 14 residues long. V was shortened by 5 bases and J by 7 bases, with 14 bases between the two germline ends. Germline V CDR1 and CDR2: SEHNR, FQNEAQ (reference sequence). In DNA, the CDR3 is TGTGCCAGCAGCATACAGGGCTCTGGCGGGGAGCTGTTTTTT. It translates to CASSIQGSGGELFF. Together with reference TRBV7-9 and TRBJ2-2, the CDR3 gives the full variable domain: DTGVSQNPRHKITKRGQNVTFRCDPISEHNRLYWYRQTLGQGPEFLTYFQNEAQLEKSRLLSDRFSAERPKGSFSTLEIQRTEQGDSAMYLCASSIQGSGGELFFGEGSRLTVL.

The table lists this clonotype with a few counts. The genes are TRBV24-1 and TRBJ1-2, with D possibly being TRBD1 (5 bases). Trimming took 5 bases from V and 5 from J, leaving 5 bases between them. Germline V lookup: CDR1 KGHDR, CDR2 SFDVKD. This CDR3 has 11 amino acids. The DNA for the CDR3 is TGTGCCACCAGTGCAGGGTATGGCTACACCTTC. This encodes CATSAGYGYTF.

The sample holds a few counts of this clonotype. The gene calls are TRBV2 and TRBJ2-3; 7 bases fit TRBD2. The CDR3 length is 11 residues. V was clipped by 6 bases and J by 11 bases; unmatched bases: 5. Germline V gives CDR1 SNHLY, CDR2 FYNNEI. The CDR3, as DNA: TGTGCCAGCAGAGAGGGACTACAGCAGTATTTT. Translation: CASREGLQQYF.

The chain links TRBV12-3 or TRBV12-4 to TRBJ1-2, with no clear D. CDR3 length: 14 residues. With 3 bases removed from V and 0 bases from J, the gap between germline ends came to 8 bases. CDR3: CASSFREPNYGYTF. In nucleotides, the CDR3 is TGTGCCAGCAGTTTCCGGGAGCCTAACTATGGCTACACCTTC.

This chain connects TRBV5-1 to TRBJ2-1; D is uncertain. This CDR3 has 14 amino acids. Trimming took 4 bases from V and 6 from J, leaving 14 bases between them. CDR1 and CDR2 (germline): SGHRS, YFSETQ. The CDR3 bases are TGCGCCAGCAGCGATAGCACCATAGCCAATGAGCAGTTCTTC. Protein: CASSDSTIANEQFF.

The gene calls are TRBV10-3 and TRBJ1-3; D unclear. Germline CDR1 ENHRY, CDR2 SYGVKD. Trimming took 10 bases from V and 3 from J, leaving 16 bases between them. CDR3 length: 14 residues. The CDR3, as DNA: TGTGCCACTTTGGATGGCCTCTATGGAAACACCATATATTTT. Protein sequence: CATLDGLYGNTIYF.

This clonotype was observed a few times. V usage is TRBV5-1 and J usage is TRBJ2-3, with 8 bases identical to TRBD2. Trimming at V came to 1 base and at J to 4 bases, leaving 11 bases not matched to a gene. Germline assignment: CDR1 SGHRS and CDR2 YFSETQ. The CDR3 length is 17 residues. The CDR3 sequence is CASSLLWTSNWADTQYF. For the CDR3, the DNA is TGCGCCAGCAGCTTGTTGTGGACTAGCAATTGGGCAGATACGCAGTATTTT.

This clonotype appeared a few times. The CDR3 sequence is CASSSEGESYEQYV. Written as DNA, the CDR3 is TGTGCCAGCAGCTCTGAGGGTGAGTCCTACGAGCAGTACGTC. This chain connects TRBV5-6 to TRBJ2-7; tentative D call: TRBD2 (5 bases). CDR3 length: 14 amino acids. The germline V gene encodes CDR1 SGHDT and CDR2 YYEEEE. V gave up 3 bases and J gave up 1 base, with 11 bases separating them.

This clonotype was seen a few times. J is TRBJ1-1 and V is TRBV29-1; D may be TRBD1 (6 bases). Germline lookup yields CDR1 SQVTM and CDR2 ANQGSEA. This CDR3 comprises 13 residues. V was cut by 1 base and J by 5 bases, with 11 bases left in between. CDR3 loop: CSVEVGGGTEAFF. The CDR3 DNA sequence: TGCAGCGTTGAAGTGGGAGGGGGGACTGAAGCTTTCTTT.

The chain has TRBV5-1 and TRBJ1-5; perhaps TRBD1 as D (6 bases). The CDR3 runs to 15 residues. V lost 0 bases and J lost 0, with 7 bases in between. Germline loops: CDR1 SGHRS, CDR2 YFSETQ. The CDR3 is CASSLGTASNQPQHF. CDR3 sequence (DNA): TGCGCCAGCAGCTTGGGGACAGCTAGCAATCAGCCCCAGCATTTT.

J is TRBJ2-6 and V is TRBV7-2; no firm D call. With 5 bases removed from V and 0 bases from J, the gap between germline ends came to 8 bases. The CDR3 extends over 15 amino acids. In germline, CDR1 is SGHTA, CDR2 FQGNSA. The CDR3 DNA reads TGTGCCAGCAGCGTACGGAACTCTGGGGCCAACGTCCTGACTTTC. It yields the protein CASSVRNSGANVLTF.

J is TRBJ2-3 and V is TRBV7-3; the D gene is possibly TRBD2 (7 bases). The CDR3 contains 16 residues. Trimming took off 1 base at V and 1 base at J, with 12 bases between the two ends. The germline V gene has CDR1 SGHTA and CDR2 FQGTGA. CDR3 in DNA: TGTGCCAGCAGCTTAAAGGGGGGGCAGGGCACAGATACGCAGTATTTT. It translates to CASSLKGGQGTDTQYF.

This clonotype was counted many times. V is TRBV18 and J is TRBJ1-1; 9 nucleotides line up with TRBD1. The germline V gene encodes CDR1 KGHSH and CDR2 LQKENI. Losses at the gene ends were 4 bases for V and 3 bases for J; bases not matched to a gene: 0. This CDR3 has 13 amino acids. CDR3 loop: CASSRDRDTEAFF. In DNA, the CDR3 is TGTGCCAGCTCACGGGACAGGGACACTGAAGCTTTCTTT. Variable domain in full (rest from reference TRBV18 and TRBJ1-1): NAGVMQNPRHLVRRRGQEARLRCSPMKGHSHVYWYRQLPEEGLKFMVYLQKENIIDESGMPKERFSAEFPKEGPSILRIQQVVRGDSAAYFCASSRDRDTEAFFGQGTRLTVV.

This clonotype was picked up a small number of times. V usage is TRBV5-1 and J usage is TRBJ2-3; a possible D gene is TRBD2 (6 bases). The V end lost 1 base, the J end lost 2 bases, and 14 bases lay between the germline ends. The CDR3 sequence is 16 residues long. Per the germline V gene, CDR1 is SGHRS and CDR2 is YFSETQ. The CDR3 region is CASSLFGEAFTDTQYF. CDR3 DNA: TGCGCCAGCAGCTTGTTCGGGGAGGCATTCACAGATACGCAGTATTTT.

This clonotype was picked up a small number of times. The genes are TRBV12-3 or TRBV12-4 and TRBJ1-4, with D unresolved. This CDR3 region has 15 residues. Trimming took off 5 bases at V and 4 bases at J, with 14 bases between the two ends. CDR3 coding DNA: TGTGCCAGCAGTCCAAGGGCGGGAAATAATGAAAAACTGTTTTTT. This encodes CASSPRAGNNEKLFF.

V is TRBV28 and J is TRBJ2-3; D unclear. The germline V gene has CDR1 MDHEN and CDR2 SYDVKM. Trimming stripped 4 bases from V and 3 bases from J, with 11 bases between. CDR3 length: 14 residues. This CDR3 is CASSSLVGTDTQYF. In DNA, the CDR3 is TGTGCCAGCAGTTCCCTCGTTGGGACAGATACGCAGTATTTT.

This clonotype was counted a few times. The chain carries TRBV5-5 and TRBJ2-5, with D possibly TRBD2 on 6 matching bases. CDR1 and CDR2 (germline): SGHKS, YYEKEE (reference sequence). Trimming shortened V by 2 bases and J by 3 bases, and 17 bases separated the two germline ends. The CDR3 is 16 amino acids. CDR3 sequence reads: CASSFFLLGGKETQYF. For the CDR3, the DNA is TGTGCCAGCAGCTTTTTTCTCCTTGGGGGGAAAGAGACCCAGTACTTC.

Only a few counts were recorded for this clonotype. V and J are TRBV10-1 and TRBJ2-7; 8 nucleotides align to TRBD1. J gave up 0 bases and V 5 bases, and 6 bases lay outside the gene matches. The germline V gene encodes CDR1 WNHNN and CDR2 SYGVQD (reference sequence). The CDR3 spans 15 residues. The chain's CDR3 is CASSPGTGASYEQYF. The CDR3 nucleotides read TGCGCCAGCAGTCCCGGGACAGGAGCCTCCTACGAGCAGTACTTC.

The V call is TRBV7-2, the J call TRBJ1-2; 8 nucleotides match TRBD1. CDR1 is SGHTA, CDR2 FQGNSA, per germline. The CDR3 contains 14 residues. Trimming at V came to 4 bases and at J to 8 bases, leaving 9 bases not matched to a gene. The CDR3 coding sequence is TGTGCCAGCAGCTCCTCGGACAGGGCGGGGGGCTACACCTTC. This sequence encodes CASSSSDRAGGYTF.

The V gene is TRBV7-2, the J gene TRBJ2-4; D possibly corresponds to TRBD2 (6 bases). The V and J ends lost 10 bases and 6 bases respectively, with 13 bases between them. The CDR3 is 12 residues long. Per germline, CDR1 SGHTA and CDR2 FQGNSA. The chain's CDR3 is CATGRDSNIQYF. The CDR3 bases are TGTGCCACCGGTCGGGACTCAAACATTCAGTACTTC.

This clonotype was observed many times. The gene calls are TRBV7-2 and TRBJ2-7; 9 nucleotides align to TRBD1. The CDR3 has 13 amino acids. Trimming at V came to 4 bases and at J to 7 bases, leaving 5 bases not matched to a gene. The germline V gene encodes CDR1 SGHTA and CDR2 FQGNSA. The CDR3 reads CASSSGTGWEQYF. CDR3 nucleotide sequence: TGTGCCAGCAGCTCTGGGACAGGGTGGGAGCAGTACTTC.

This clonotype was picked up a small number of times. The gene calls are TRBV24-1 and TRBJ2-3; 8 nucleotides align to TRBD2. The germline V gene has CDR1 KGHDR and CDR2 SFDVKD. CDR3 length: 19 residues. After removal of 1 base from V and 0 bases from J, the junction contained 11 bases not matched to a gene. The CDR3 DNA sequence: TGTGCCACCAGTGATTTTGGGCGGGGGGCTACAACGAGCACAGATACGCAGTATTTT. This encodes CATSDFGRGATTSTDTQYF.